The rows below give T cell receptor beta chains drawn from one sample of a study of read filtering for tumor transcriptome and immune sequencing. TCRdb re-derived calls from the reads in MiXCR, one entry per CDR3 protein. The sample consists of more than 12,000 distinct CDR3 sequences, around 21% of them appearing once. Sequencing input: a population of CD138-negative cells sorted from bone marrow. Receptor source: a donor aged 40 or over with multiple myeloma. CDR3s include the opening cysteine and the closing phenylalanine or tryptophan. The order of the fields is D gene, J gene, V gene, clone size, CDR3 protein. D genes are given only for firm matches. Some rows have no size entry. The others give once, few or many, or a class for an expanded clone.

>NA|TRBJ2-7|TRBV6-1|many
CASSESPLAYEQYF
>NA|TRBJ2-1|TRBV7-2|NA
CASSFGGSLYNEQFF
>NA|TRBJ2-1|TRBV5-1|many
CASSLAGGGYNEQFF
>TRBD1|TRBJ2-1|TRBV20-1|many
CSAGLVGQGTNEQFF
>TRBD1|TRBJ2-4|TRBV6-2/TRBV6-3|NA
CASSYLRQGAKNIQYF
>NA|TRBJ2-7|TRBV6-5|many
CASSSRWAYEQYF
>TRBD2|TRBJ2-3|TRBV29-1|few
CSVGEAASGAPDTQYF
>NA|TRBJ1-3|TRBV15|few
CATSRDRGTGNTIYF
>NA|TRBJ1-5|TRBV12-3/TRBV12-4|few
CASSFIRNQPQHF
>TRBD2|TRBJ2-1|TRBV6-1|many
CASRGLAPYLEQFF
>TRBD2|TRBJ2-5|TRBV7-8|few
CASSPWTSGYQETQYF
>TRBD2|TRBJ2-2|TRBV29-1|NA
CSVASGGALDTGELFF
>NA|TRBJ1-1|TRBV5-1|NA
CSSSLRGNRGTEAFF
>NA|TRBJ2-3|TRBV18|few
CASSPSRASTDTQYF
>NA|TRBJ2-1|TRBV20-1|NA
CSAIRHVPGEQFF
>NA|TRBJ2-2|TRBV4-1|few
CASSQFGSSYTGELFF
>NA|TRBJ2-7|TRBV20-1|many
CSALRPLSYEQYF
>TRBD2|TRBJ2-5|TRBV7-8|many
CASSAGLAGGLETQYF
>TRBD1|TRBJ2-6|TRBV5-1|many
CASRQGGSGANVLTF
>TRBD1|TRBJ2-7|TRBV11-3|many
CASSFGTGGNEQYF
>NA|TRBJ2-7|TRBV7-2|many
CASSLGPSAYEQYF
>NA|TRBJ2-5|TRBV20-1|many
CSAVRTAQETQYF
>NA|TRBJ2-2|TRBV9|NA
CASSVGATGELFF
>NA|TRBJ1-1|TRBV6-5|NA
CASSYSAGGTEAFF
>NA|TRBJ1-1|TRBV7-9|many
CASSFPRTEAFF
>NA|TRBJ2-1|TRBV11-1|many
CASSLVTVNEQFF
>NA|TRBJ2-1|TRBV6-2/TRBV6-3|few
CASSPGTEQFF
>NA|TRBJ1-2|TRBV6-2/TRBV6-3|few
CASSYLPGTHLKHGYTF
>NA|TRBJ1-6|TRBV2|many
CASIVSPNSPLHF
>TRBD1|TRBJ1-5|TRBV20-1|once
CSATGTGTSNQPQHF
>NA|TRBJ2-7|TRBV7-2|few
CASSLGRGYEQYF
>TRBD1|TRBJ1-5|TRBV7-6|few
CASSSRPMTGGSNQPQHF
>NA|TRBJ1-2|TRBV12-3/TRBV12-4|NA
CASSRGHGFNGYTF
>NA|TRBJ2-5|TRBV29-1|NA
CSASATQGAQYF
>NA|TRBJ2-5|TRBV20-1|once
CSARIQETQYF
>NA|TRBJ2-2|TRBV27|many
CASSLFEGAGELFF
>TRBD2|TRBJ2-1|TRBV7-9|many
CASSLTSGEYNEQFF
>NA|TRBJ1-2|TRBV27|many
CASSLGRDDGYTF
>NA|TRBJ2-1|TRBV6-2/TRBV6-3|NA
CASRLLGDNEQFF
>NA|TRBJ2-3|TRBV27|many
CASSLGKDGTQYF
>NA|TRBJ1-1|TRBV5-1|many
CASSLRSTGNTEAFF
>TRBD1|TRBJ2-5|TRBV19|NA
CASSIDERQGQETQYF
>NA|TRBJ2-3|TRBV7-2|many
CASSRSDTQYF
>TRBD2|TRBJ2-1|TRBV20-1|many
CSASGGRAYNEQFF
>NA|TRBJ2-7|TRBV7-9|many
CASSLMERAEQYF
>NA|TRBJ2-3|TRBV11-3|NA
CASSLDAGRSDTQYF
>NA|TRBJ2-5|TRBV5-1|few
CASSSRGSEKRTQYF
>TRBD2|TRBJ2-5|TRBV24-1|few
CATSDPGLAGGETQYF
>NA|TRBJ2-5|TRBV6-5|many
CASRPPGQKETQYF
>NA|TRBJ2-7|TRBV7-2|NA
CASSLLSDYLQYF
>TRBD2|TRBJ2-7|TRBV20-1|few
CSAGTSGTYEQYF
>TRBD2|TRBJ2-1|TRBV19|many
CASSAASGRWGNEQFF
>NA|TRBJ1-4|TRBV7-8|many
CASSYQDRKNEKLFF
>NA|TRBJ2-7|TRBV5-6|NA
CASSWRFWYEQYF
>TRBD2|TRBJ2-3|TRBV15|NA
CATSKARLAGGPGTDTQYF
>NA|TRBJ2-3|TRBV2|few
CASQDGTDTQYF
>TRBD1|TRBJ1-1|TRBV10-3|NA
CAIMKRQGNTEAFF